Presented here are 20 T cell receptor beta chains from one specimen sequenced in a study of cytomegalovirus exposure and HLA in healthy donors listed by TCRdb under 2017. Library preparation employed the immunoSEQ multiplex PCR assay. For the multiplex PCR, a mixture combining 60 forward primers for TCR Vbeta segments and 13 reverse primers for TCR Jbeta segments was used. The clones in this table, taken by TCRdb from immuneACCESS, are in-frame only. Not every clone is retained; where verified, under half of the shortfall comes from an unresolved V gene, and the cause of the rest is unknown. In this sample's table one finds tens of thousands of clones. In total, the top ten clones hold roughly 5.9% of the sample. The source material was PBMCs. These receptors were collected from a human donor in good health.

The chain couples TRBV5-6 to TRBJ2-7, with 7 bases lining up with TRBD1. The CDR3 is 16 residues long. After removal of 4 bases from V and 4 bases from J, the junction contained 14 bases not matched to a gene. The V gene's germline CDR1 is SGHDT and CDR2 YYEEEE. The CDR3 spells CASSQKTTGFTYEQYF. The CDR3, as DNA: TGTGCCAGCAGCCAAAAAACGACAGGGTTTACTTACGAGCAGTACTTC.

Here the CDR3 DNA reads TGTGCCAGCAGTGGCGGAACCAACACCGGGGAGCTGTTTTTT. This translates into CASSGGTNTGELFF. The gene calls are TRBV2 and TRBJ2-2; D gene uncertain. The CDR3 extends over 14 amino acids. CDR1 SNHLY and CDR2 FYNNEI come from the germline V gene. Trimming removed 4 bases at V and 2 bases at J, with 8 bases between.

This chain uses TRBV4-1 with TRBJ1-1, with D perhaps TRBD1 (5 bases). The CDR3 is 15 residues long. Looked up from germline, CDR1 is MGHRA and CDR2 is YSYEKL. V was pared by 0 bases and J by 4 bases, with 12 bases between. CDR3 sequence reads: CASSQEGTGVTEAFF. Here the CDR3 DNA reads TGCGCCAGCAGCCAAGAAGGAACGGGGGTCACTGAAGCTTTCTTT.

This chain links TRBV28 with TRBJ2-7; weak D call: TRBD2 (5 bases). The V gene lost 6 bases and the J gene lost 2 bases, with 17 bases spanning the gap. Germline V gene sequence: CDR1 MDHEN, CDR2 SYDVKM. The CDR3 is 15 amino acids. CDR3 residues: CASSSRLGSAYEQYF. In nucleotides, the CDR3 is TGTGCCAGCAGCTCGAGACTGGGGAGCGCCTACGAGCAGTACTTC.

This chain uses TRBV7-9 with TRBJ2-4; D is possibly TRBD1 (7 bases). The CDR3 runs to 16 residues. V gave up 1 base and J gave up 6 bases, with 16 bases separating them. Germline V lookup: CDR1 SEHNR, CDR2 FQNEAQ (reference sequence). The CDR3 is CASSLDGGGARNIQYF. As DNA, the CDR3 is TGTGCCAGCAGCTTAGATGGAGGGGGCGCGAGAAACATTCAGTACTTC. Full variable domain (outside the CDR3, taken from reference TRBV7-9 and TRBJ2-4): DTGVSQNPRHKITKRGQNVTFRCDPISEHNRLYWYRQTLGQGPEFLTYFQNEAQLEKSRLLSDRFSAERPKGSFSTLEIQRTEQGDSAMYLCASSLDGGGARNIQYFGAGTRLSVL.

This rearrangement joins TRBV28 to TRBJ1-4, with TRBD1 matching 8 bases. Germline assignment: CDR1 MDHEN and CDR2 SYDVKM. The CDR3 consists of 12 residues. J gave up 7 bases and V 6 bases, and 1 base lay outside the gene matches. The CDR3 here is CASRQGVEKLFF. Written as DNA, the CDR3 is TGTGCCAGCAGACAGGGGGTTGAAAAACTGTTTTTT.

This chain joins TRBV18 and TRBJ2-5; no clear D gene. The CDR3 runs to 14 residues. Trimming took off 3 bases at V and 2 bases at J, with 10 bases between the two ends. Germline V gives CDR1 KGHSH, CDR2 LQKENI. The DNA for the CDR3 is TGTGCCAGCTCACCTTACAGTTCACAAGAGACCCAGTACTTC. It encodes CASSPYSSQETQYF.

The rearrangement uses TRBV5-4 and TRBJ2-5; D gene unclear. The CDR3 has 14 amino acids. Trimming removed 2 bases at V and 2 bases at J, with 10 bases between. Germline lookup yields CDR1 SGHNT and CDR2 YYREEE (reference sequence). In nucleotides, the CDR3 is TGTGCCAGCAGCTTCAGGCTTCAACAAGAGACCCAGTACTTC. Protein: CASSFRLQQETQYF.

This rearrangement joins TRBV29-1 to TRBJ1-1; TRBD1 is a possible D gene (6 bases). The CDR3 loop spans 15 amino acids. V gave up 5 bases and J gave up 5 bases, with 21 bases separating them. Germline V gene sequence: CDR1 SQVTM, CDR2 ANQGSEA. CDR3: CSVLRENRVGTEAFF. The CDR3 bases are TGCAGCGTTCTCCGAGAAAACAGGGTAGGGACTGAAGCTTTCTTT.

The chain joins TRBV6-1 to TRBJ1-2; 9 positions match TRBD1. CDR3 length: 15 amino acids. The germline V gene encodes CDR1 MNHNS and CDR2 SASEGT. Trimming removed 5 bases from V and 6 bases from J; junction bases left unmatched: 10. In DNA, the CDR3 is TGTGCCAGCAGTCCGGCGGGGGACAGGGCAAATGGCTACACCTTC. As protein: CASSPAGDRANGYTF.

This chain joins TRBV7-9 and TRBJ2-7, with TRBD1 identical over 7 bases. This CDR3 has 16 residues. After removal of 4 bases from V and 2 bases from J, the junction contained 11 bases not matched to a gene. From germline, CDR1 is SEHNR and CDR2 FQNEAQ (reference sequence). As DNA, the CDR3 is TGTGCCAGCAGCTCAAGGGGGACAGATTTCGCCTACGAGCAGTACTTC. This translates into CASSSRGTDFAYEQYF.

The chain employs TRBV19 and TRBJ1-5, with D hard to call. The germline V gene has CDR1 LNHDA and CDR2 SQIVND (reference sequence). Trimming cost V 9 bases and J 0 bases, with 21 bases left between them. This CDR3 is built from 17 residues. CDR3 residues: CASTLGWVGDSNQPQHF. The CDR3 DNA reads TGTGCCAGCACCCTGGGGTGGGTGGGAGATAGCAATCAGCCCCAGCATTTT. The full variable domain, with the rest looked up from reference TRBV19 and TRBJ1-5, is DGGITQSPKYLFRKEGQNVTLSCEQNLNHDAMYWYRQDPGQGLRLIYYSQIVNDFQKGDIAEGYSVSREKKESFPLTVTSAQKNPTAFYLCASTLGWVGDSNQPQHFGDGTRLSIL.

This sequence joins TRBV7-3 and TRBJ2-5; D is unresolved. CDR1 is SGHTA and CDR2 is FQGTGA in the germline V gene. The CDR3 spans 14 residues. Between the trimmed V and J ends, which lost 5 bases and 6 bases, there was a span of 16 bases. CDR3 region: CASSDPGDSKTQYF. CDR3 in DNA: TGTGCCAGCAGCGATCCCGGAGATAGTAAGACCCAGTACTTC.

J is TRBJ1-4 and V is TRBV7-2; weak D call: TRBD1 (5 bases). This CDR3 region has 15 residues. CDR1 is SGHTA and CDR2 is FQGNSA in the germline V gene. V dropped 4 bases and J dropped 1 base, with 10 bases sitting between them. As DNA, the CDR3 is TGTGCCAGCAGCTGGGGGGGGAGAACTAATGAAAAACTGTTTTTT. Its translation: CASSWGGRTNEKLFF.

This sequence joins TRBV7-9 and TRBJ2-2, with 9 bases matching TRBD1. The CDR3 loop spans 16 amino acids. V was clipped by 5 bases and J by 3 bases; unmatched bases: 7. Per germline, CDR1 SEHNR and CDR2 FQNEAQ (reference sequence). In nucleotides, the CDR3 is TGTGCCAGCAGCCCTTGGACAGGGGTGGACACCGGGGAGCTGTTTTTT. Protein sequence: CASSPWTGVDTGELFF.

The gene calls are TRBV28 and TRBJ1-1; 10 positions agree with TRBD1. With 4 bases clipped from V and 3 bases from J, the junction kept 5 bases outside the gene matches. CDR3 size: 15 residues. CDR1 and CDR2 (germline): MDHEN, SYDVKM. The CDR3 region is CASSSGQGVYTEAFF. Here the CDR3 DNA reads TGTGCCAGCAGTTCAGGACAGGGGGTTTACACTGAAGCTTTCTTT.

The rearrangement joins TRBV5-1 to TRBJ2-5, with 8 bases lining up with TRBD1. Germline V gives CDR1 SGHRS, CDR2 YFSETQ. V shed 6 bases and J 1 base; nucleotides not matched to a gene: 8. This CDR3 has 15 amino acids. The CDR3 loop reads CASTSTGGLQETQYF. The CDR3 DNA follows: TGCGCCAGCACTTCTACAGGGGGTCTCCAAGAGACCCAGTACTTC.

The CDR3 nucleotides are TGTGCCAGCAGCCCGATACTCGGACAGGGGAACACTGAAGCTTTCTTT. Its translation: CASSPILGQGNTEAFF. J is TRBJ1-1 and V is TRBV7-2; TRBD1 matches at 8 bases. The junction had 9 bases not matched to a gene; V was cut back by 5 bases and J by 1 base. Looked up from germline, CDR1 is SGHTA and CDR2 is FQGNSA. The CDR3 spans 16 residues. Together with reference TRBV7-2 and TRBJ1-1, the CDR3 gives the full variable domain: GAGVSQSPSNKVTEKGKDVELRCDPISGHTALYWYRQSLGQGLEFLIYFQGNSAPDKSGLPSDRFSAERTGGSVSTLTIQRTQQEDSAVYLCASSPILGQGNTEAFFGQGTRLTVV.

The gene calls are TRBV9 and TRBJ1-5, with D unresolved. The CDR3 length is 14 residues. V gave up 4 bases and J gave up 5 bases, with 13 bases separating them. Germline CDR1 SGDLS, CDR2 YYNGEE. The CDR3 sequence: CASSPADGDQPQHF. The CDR3 bases are TGTGCCAGCAGCCCTGCTGACGGGGATCAGCCCCAGCATTTT.

The rearrangement joins TRBV23-1 to TRBJ1-2; D uncertain. TRBV23-1 is placed among ORFs of uncertain function. This CDR3 region has 13 residues. Deletions cut 2 bases from V and 5 bases from J, with 9 bases between. The CDR3: CASSQGHLYGYTF. The DNA of the CDR3 is TGCGCCAGCAGTCAAGGCCACCTTTATGGCTACACCTTC.